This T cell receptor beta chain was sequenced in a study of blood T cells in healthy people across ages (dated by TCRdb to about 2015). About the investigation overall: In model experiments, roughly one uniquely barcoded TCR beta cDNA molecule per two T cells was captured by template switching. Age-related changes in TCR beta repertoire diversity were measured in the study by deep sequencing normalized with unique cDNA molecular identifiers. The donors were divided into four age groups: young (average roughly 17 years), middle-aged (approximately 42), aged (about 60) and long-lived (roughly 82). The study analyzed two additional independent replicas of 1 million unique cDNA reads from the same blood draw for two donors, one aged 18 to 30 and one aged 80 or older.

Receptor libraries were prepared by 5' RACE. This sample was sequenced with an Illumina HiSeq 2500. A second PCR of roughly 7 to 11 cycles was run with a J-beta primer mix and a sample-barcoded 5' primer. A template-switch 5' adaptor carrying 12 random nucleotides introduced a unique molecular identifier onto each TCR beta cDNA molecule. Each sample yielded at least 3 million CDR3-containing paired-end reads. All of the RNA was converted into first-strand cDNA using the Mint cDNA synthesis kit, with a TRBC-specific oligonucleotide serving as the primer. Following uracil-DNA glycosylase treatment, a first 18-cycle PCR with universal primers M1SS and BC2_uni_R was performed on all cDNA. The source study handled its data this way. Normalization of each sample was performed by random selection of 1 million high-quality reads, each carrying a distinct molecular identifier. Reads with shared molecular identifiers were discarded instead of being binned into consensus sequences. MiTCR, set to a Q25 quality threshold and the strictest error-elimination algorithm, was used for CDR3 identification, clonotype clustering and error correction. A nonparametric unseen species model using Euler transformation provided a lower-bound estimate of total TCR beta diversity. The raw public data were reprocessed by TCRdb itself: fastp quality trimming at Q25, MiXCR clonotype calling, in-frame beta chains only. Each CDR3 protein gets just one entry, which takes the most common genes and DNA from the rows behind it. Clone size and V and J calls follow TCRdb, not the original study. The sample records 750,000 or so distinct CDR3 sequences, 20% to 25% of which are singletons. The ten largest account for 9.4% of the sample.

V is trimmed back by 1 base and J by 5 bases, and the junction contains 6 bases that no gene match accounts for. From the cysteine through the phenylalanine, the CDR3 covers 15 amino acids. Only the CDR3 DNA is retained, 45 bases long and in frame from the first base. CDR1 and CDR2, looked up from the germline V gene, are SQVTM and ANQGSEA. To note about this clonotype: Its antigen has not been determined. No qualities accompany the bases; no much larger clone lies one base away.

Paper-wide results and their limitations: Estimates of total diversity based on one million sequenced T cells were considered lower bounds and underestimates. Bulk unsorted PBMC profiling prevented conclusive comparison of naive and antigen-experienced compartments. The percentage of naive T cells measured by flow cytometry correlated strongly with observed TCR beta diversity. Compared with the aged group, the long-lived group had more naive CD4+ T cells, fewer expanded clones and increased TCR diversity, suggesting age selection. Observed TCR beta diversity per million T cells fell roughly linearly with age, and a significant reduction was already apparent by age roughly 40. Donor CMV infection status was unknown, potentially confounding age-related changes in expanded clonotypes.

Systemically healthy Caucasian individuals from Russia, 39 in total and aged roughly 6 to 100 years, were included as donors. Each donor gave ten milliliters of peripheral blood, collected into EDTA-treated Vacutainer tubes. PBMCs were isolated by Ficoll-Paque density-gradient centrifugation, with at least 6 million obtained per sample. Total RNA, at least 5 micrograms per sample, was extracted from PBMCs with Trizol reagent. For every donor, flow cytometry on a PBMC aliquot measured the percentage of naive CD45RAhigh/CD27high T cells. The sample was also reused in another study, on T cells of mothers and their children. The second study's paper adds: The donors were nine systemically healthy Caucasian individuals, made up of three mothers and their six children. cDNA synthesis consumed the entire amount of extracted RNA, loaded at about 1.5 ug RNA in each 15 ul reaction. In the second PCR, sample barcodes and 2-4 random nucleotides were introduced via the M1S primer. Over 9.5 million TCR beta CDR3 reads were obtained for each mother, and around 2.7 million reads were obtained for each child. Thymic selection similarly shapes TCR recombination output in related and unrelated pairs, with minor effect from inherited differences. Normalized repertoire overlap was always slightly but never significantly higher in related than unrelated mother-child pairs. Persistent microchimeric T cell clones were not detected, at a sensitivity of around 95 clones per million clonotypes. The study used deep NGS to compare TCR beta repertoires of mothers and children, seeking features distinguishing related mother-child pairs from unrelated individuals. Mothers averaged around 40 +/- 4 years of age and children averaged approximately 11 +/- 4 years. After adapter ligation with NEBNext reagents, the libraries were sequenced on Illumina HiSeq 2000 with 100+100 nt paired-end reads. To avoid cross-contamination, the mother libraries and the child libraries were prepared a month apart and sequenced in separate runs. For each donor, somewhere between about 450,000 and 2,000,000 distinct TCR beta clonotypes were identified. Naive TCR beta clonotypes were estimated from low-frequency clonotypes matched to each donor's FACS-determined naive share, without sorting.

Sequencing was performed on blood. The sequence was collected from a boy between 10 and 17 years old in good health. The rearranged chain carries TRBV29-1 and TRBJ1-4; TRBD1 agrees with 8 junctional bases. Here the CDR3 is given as CSVEGRGLPNEKLFF. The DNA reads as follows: TGCAGCGTTGAAGGCAGGGGGCTGCCCAATGAAAAACTGTTTTTT.